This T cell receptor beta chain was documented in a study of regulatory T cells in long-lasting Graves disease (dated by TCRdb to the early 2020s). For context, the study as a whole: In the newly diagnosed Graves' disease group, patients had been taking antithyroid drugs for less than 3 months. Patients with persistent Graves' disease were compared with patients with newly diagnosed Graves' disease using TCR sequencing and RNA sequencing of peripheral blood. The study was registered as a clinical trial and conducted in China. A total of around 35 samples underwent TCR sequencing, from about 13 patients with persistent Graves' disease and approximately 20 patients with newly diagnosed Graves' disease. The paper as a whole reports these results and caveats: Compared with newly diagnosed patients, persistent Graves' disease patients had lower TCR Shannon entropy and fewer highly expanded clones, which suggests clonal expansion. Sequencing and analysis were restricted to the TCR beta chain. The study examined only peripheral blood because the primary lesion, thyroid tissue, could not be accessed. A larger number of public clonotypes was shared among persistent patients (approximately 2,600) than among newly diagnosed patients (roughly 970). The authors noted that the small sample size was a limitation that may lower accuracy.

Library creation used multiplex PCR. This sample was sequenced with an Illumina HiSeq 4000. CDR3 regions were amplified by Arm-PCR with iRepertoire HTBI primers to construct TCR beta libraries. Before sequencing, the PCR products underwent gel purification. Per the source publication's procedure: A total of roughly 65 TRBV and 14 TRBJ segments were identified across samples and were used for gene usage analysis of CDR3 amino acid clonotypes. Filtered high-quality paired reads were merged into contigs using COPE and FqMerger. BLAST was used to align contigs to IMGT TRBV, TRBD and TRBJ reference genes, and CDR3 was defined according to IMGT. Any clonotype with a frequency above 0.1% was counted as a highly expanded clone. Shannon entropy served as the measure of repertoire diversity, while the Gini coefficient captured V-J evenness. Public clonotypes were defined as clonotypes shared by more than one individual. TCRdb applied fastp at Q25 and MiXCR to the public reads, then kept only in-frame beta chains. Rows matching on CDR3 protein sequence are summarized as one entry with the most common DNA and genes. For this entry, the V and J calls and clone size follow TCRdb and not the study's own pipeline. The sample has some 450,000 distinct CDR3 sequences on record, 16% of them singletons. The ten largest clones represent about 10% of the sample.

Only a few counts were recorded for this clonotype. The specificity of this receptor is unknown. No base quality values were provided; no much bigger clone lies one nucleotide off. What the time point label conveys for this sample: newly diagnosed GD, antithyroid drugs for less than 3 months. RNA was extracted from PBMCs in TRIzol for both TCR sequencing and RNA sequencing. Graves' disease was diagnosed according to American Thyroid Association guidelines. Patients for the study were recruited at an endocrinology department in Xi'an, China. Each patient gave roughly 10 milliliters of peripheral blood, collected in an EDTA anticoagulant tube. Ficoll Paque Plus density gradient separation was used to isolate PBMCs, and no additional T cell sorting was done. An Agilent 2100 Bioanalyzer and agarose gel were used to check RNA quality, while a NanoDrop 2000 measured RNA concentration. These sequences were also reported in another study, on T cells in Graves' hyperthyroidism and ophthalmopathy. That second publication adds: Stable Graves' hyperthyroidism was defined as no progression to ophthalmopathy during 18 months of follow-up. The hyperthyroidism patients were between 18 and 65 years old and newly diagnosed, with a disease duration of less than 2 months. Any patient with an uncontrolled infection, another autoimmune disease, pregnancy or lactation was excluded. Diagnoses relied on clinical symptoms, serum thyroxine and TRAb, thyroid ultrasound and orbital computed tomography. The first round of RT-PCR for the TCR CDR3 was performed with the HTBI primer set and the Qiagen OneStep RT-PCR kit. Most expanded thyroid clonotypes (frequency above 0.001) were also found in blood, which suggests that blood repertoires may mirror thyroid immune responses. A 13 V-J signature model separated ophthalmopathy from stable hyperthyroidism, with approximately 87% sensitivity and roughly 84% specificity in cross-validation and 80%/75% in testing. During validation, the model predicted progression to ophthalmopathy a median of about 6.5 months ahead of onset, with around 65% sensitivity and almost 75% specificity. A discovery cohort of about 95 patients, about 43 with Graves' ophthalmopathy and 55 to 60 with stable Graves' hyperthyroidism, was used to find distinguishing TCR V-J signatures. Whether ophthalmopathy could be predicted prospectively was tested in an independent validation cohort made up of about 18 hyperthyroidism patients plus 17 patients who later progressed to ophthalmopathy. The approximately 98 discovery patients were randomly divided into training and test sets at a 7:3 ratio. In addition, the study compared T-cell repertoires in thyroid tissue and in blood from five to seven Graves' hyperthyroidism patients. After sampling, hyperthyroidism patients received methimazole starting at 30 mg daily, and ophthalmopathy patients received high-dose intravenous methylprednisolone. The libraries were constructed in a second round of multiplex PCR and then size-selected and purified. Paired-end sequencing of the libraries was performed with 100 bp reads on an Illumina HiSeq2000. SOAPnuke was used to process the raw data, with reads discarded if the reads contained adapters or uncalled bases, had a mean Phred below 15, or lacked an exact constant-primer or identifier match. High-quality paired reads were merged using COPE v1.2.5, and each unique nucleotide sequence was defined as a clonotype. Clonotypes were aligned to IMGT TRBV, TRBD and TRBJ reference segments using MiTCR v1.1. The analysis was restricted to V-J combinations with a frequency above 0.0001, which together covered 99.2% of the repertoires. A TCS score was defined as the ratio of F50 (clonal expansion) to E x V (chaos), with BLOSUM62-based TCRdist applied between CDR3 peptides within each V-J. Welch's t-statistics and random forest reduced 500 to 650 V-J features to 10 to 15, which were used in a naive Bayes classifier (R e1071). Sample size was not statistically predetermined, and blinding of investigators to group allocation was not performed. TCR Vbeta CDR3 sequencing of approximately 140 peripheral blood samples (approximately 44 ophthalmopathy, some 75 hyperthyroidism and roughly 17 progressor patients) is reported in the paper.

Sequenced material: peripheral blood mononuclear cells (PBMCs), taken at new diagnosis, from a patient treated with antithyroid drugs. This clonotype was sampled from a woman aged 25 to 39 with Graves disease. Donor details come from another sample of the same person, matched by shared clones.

The CDR3 protein sequence reads: CASSYSLPSGRVGFGETQYF. The sequenced DNA: TGTGCCAGCAGTTACTCGCTACCTAGCGGGAGGGTGGGGTTTGGAGAGACCCAGTACTTC. Rearrangement joined TRBV6-5 to TRBJ2-5, and TRBD2 aligns with 12 junction nucleotides. Reading the germline V gene gives CDR1 MNHEY and CDR2 SVGAGI. The junction shows trimming of 0 bases on V and 4 bases on J, and the gene matches do not reach 15 bases of it. Inclusive of the bounding cysteine and phenylalanine, the CDR3 is 20 residues long. Only the CDR3 part of the read is kept: 60 bases, read in frame from the first base.